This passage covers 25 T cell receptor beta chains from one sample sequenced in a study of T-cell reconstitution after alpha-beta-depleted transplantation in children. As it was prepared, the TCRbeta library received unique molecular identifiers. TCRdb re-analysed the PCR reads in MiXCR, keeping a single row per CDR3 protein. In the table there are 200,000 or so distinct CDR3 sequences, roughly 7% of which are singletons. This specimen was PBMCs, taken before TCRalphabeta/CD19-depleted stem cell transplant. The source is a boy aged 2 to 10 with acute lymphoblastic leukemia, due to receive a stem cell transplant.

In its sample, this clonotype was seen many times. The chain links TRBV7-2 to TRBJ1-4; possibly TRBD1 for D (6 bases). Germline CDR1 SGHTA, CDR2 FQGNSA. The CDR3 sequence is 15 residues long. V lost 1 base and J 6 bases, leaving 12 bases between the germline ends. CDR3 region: CASSLGGGIHEKLFF. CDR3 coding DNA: TGTGCCAGCAGCTTAGGAGGGGGGATCCATGAAAAACTGTTTTTT.

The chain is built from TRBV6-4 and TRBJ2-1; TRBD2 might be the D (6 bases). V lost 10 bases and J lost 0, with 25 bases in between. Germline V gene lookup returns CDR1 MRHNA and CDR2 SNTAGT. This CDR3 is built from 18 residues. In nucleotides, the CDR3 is TGTGCCATCTGTTCTACCGTCACTAGCCGAAGCTCCTACAATGAGCAGTTCTTC. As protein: CAICSTVTSRSSYNEQFF.

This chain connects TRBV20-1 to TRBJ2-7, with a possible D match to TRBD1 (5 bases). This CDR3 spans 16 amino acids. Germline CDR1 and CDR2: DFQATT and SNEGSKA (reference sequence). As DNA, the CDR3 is TGCTGCGCTAGAGATTTGAGGACAAGCGACTCCTACGAGCAGTACTTC. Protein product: CCARDLRTSDSYEQYF.

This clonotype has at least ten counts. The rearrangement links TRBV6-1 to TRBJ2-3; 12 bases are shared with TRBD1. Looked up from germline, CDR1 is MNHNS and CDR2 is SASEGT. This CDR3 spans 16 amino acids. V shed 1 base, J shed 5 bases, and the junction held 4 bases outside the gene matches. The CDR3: CASSEVGTGGLDTQYF. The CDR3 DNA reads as TGTGCCAGCAGTGAAGTAGGGACAGGGGGCCTAGATACGCAGTATTTT.

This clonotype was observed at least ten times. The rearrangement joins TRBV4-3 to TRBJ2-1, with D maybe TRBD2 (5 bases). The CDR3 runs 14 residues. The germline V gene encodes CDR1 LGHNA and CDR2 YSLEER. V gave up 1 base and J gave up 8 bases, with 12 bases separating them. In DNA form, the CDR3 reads TGCGCCAGCAGCCAAGTTTCGGGGTGGGATGAGCAGTTCTTC. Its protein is CASSQVSGWDEQFF.

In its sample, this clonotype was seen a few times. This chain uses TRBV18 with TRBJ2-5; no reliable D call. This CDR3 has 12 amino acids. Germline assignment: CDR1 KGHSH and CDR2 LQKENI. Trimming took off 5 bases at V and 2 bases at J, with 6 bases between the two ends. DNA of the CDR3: TGTGCCAGCTCAGGCAGACAAGAGACCCAGTACTTC. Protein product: CASSGRQETQYF.

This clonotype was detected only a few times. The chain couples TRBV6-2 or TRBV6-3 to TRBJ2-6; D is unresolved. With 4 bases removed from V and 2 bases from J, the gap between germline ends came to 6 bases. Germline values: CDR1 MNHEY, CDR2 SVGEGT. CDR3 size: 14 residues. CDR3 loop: CASSSKPGANVLTF. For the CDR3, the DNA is TGTGCCAGCAGTTCAAAACCTGGGGCCAACGTCCTGACTTTC.

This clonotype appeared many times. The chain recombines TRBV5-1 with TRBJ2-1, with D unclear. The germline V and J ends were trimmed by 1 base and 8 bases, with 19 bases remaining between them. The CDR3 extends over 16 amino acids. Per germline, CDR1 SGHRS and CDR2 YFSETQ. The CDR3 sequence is CASSLSRTHLDDEQFF. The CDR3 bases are TGCGCCAGCAGCTTGTCCAGGACCCATCTAGATGATGAGCAGTTCTTC.

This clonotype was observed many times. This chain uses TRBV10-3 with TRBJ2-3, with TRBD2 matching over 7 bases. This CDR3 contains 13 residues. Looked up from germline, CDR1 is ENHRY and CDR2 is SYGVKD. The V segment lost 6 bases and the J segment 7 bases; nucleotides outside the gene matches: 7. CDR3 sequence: CAIRWEGRHTQYF. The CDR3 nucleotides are TGTGCCATCAGATGGGAGGGCCGCCATACGCAGTATTTT.

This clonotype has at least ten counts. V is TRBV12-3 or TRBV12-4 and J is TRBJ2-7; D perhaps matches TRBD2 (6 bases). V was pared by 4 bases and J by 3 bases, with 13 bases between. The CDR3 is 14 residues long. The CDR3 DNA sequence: TGTGCCAGCAGTTATGAAGCGGGCCACTACGAGCAGTACTTC. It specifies CASSYEAGHYEQYF.

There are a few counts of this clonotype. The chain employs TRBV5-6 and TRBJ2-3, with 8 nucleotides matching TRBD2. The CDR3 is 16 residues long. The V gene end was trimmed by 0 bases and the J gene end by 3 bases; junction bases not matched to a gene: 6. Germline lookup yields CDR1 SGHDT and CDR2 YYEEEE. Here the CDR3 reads CASSLGTSLTTDTQYF. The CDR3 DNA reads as TGTGCCAGCAGCTTGGGGACTAGCCTAACGACAGATACGCAGTATTTT. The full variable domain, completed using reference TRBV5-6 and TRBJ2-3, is DAGVTQSPTHLIKTRGQQVTLRCSPKSGHDTVSWYQQALGQGPQFIFQYYEEEERQRGNFPDRFSGHQFPNYSSELNVNALLLGDSALYLCASSLGTSLTTDTQYFGPGTRLTVL.

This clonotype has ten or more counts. In DNA form, the CDR3 reads TGTGCCAGCAGTTTAGTAGGTGCTGCTGGGCAGCCCCAGCATTTT. Translating gives CASSLVGAAGQPQHF. The J gene is TRBJ1-5, the V gene TRBV12-3 or TRBV12-4; D is unclear. V was cut by 1 base and J by 7 bases, with 14 bases left in between. CDR3 size: 15 residues.

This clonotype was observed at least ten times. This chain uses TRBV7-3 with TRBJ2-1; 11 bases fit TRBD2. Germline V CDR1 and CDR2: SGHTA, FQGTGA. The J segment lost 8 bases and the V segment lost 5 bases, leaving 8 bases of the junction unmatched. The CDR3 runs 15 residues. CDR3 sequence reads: CASSLAGGYEHEQFF. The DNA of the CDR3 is TGTGCCAGCAGCCTAGCGGGGGGCTACGAACATGAGCAGTTCTTC.

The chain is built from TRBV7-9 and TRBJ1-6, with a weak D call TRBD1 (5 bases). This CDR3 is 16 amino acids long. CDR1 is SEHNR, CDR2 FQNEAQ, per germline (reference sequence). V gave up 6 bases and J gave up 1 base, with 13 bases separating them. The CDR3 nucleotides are TGTGCCAGCAGAGAGAATACAGGATCCTATAATTCACCCCTCCACTTT. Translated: CASRENTGSYNSPLHF.

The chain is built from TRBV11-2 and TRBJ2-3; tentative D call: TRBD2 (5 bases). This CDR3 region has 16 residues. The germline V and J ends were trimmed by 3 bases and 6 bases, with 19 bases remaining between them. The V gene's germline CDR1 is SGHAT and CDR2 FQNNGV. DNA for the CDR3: TGTGCCAGCAGCTTTCCCAGCGGCGTATCCCCTGATACGCAGTATTTT. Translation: CASSFPSGVSPDTQYF. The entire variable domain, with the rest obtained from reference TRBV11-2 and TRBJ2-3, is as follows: EAGVAQSPRYKIIEKRQSVAFWCNPISGHATLYWYQQILGQGPKLLIQFQNNGVVDDSQLPKDRFSAERLKGVDSTLKIQPAKLEDSAVYLCASSFPSGVSPDTQYFGPGTRLTVL.

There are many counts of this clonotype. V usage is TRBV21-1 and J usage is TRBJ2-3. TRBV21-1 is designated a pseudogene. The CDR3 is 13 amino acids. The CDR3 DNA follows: TGTGCCAGCAGCCCCGACTGCACAGATACGCAGTATTTT. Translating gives CASSPDCTDTQYF.

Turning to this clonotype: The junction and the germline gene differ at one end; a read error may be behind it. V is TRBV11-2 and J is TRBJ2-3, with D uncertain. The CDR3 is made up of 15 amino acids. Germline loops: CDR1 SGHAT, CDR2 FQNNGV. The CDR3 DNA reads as TGTGCCAGCAGCTTAGGAGTGGGCCGCACGGATACGCAGTATTTT. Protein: CASSLGVGRTDTQYF.

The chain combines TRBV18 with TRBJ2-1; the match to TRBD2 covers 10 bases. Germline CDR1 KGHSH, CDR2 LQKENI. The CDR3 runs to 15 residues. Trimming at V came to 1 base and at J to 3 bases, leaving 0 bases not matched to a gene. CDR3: CASSPQRGGYNEQFF. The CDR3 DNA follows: TGTGCCAGCTCACCACAGCGGGGGGGCTACAATGAGCAGTTCTTC.

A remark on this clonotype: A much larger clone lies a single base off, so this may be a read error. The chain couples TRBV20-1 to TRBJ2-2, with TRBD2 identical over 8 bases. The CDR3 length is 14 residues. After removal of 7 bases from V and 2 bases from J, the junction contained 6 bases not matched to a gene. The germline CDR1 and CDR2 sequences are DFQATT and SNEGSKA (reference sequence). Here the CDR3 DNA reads TGCAGTGTAGCGGGACCCCTCAACACCGGGGAGCTGTTTTTT. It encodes CSVAGPLNTGELFF.

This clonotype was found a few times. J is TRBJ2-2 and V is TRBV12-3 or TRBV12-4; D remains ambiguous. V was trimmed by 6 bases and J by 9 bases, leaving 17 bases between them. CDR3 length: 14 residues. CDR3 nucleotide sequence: TGTGCCAGCAGCGAGTTATCCGGGTTCAGGGAGCTGTTTTTT. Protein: CASSELSGFRELFF.

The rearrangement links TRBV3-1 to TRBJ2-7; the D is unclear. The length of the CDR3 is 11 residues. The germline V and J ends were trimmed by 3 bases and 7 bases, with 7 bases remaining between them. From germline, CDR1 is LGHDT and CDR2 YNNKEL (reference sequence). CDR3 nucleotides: TGTGCCAGCAGCCAGGCCGCTGAGCAGTACTTC. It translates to CASSQAAEQYF.

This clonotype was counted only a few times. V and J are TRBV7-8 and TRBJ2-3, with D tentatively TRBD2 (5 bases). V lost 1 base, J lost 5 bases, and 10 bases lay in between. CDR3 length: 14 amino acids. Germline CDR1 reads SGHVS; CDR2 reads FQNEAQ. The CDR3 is CASSLEPGKDTQYF. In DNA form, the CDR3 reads TGTGCCAGCAGCTTAGAGCCGGGGAAAGATACGCAGTATTTT.

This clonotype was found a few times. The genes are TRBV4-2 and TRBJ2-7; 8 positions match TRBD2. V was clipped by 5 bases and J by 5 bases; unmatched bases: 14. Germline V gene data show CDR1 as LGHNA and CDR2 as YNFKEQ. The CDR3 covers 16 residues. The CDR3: CASSSQPGLGIHEQYF. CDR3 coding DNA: TGTGCCAGCAGCTCCCAGCCGGGACTAGGGATCCACGAGCAGTACTTC.

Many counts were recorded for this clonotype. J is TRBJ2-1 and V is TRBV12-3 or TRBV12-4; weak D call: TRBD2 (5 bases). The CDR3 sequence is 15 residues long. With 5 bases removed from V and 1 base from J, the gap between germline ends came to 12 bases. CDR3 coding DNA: TGTGCCAGCAGTCCCCAAGCGGATTCCTACAATGAGCAGTTCTTC. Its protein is CASSPQADSYNEQFF.

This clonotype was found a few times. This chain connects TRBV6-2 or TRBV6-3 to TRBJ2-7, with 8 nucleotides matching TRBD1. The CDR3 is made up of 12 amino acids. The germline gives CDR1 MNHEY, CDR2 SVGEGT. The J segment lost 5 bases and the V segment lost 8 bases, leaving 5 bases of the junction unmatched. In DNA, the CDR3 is TGTGCCAGCGGGACAGGTGTCAACGAGCAGTACTTC. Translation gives CASGTGVNEQYF.